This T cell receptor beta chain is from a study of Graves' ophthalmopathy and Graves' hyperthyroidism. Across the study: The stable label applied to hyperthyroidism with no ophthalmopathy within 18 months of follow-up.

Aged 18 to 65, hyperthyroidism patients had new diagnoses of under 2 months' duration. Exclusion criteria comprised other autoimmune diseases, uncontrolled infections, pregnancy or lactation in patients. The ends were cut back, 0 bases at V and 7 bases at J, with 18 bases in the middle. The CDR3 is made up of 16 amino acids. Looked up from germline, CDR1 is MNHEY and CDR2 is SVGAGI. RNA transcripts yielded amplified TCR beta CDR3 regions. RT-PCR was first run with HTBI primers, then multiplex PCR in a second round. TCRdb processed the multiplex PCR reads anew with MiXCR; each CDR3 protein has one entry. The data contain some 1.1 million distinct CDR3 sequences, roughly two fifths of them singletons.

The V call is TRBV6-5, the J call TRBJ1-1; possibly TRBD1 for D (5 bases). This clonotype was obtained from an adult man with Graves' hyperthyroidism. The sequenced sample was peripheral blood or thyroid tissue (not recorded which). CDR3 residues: CASSYSKGSRVYEAFF. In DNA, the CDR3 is TGTGCCAGCAGTTACTCGAAGGGGAGCCGGGTTTATGAAGCTTTCTTT.